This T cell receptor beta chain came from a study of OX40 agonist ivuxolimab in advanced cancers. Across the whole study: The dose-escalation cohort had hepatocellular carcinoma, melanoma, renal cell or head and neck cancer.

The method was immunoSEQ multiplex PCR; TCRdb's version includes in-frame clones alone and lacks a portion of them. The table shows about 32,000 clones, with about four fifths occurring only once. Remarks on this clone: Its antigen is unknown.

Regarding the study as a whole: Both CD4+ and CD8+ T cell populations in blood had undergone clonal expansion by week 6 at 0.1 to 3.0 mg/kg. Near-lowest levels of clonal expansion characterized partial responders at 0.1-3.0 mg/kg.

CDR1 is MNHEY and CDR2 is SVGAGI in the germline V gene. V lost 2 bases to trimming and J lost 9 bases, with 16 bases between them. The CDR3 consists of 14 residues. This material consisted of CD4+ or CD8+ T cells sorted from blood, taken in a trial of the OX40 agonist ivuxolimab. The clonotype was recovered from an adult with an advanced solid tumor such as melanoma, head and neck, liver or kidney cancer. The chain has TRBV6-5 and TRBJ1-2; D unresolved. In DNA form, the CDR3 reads TGTGCCAGCAGTTACACCCGGCAGGCGAGGAGCTACACCTTC. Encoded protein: CASSYTRQARSYTF.